A selection of T cell receptor beta chains follows, all from one sample in a study of cytomegalovirus exposure and HLA in healthy donors. Produced via immunoSEQ multiplex PCR; TCRdb's table is partial and in-frame only. The sample has around 71,000 clones, roughly 70% seen once. Material: PBMCs. Every receptor here comes from a male donor in good health and CMV-seropositive. Each CDR3 is given with its conserved first and last residue. D genes are given only for firm matches. The size field is filled for only some rows; it gives once, few, many or a size class.

TRBV7-6	TRBJ2-7	few	-	TGTGCCAGCAGCTTAGAGGGGTCCGAGCAGTACTTC	CASSLEGSEQYF
TRBV18	TRBJ2-5	-	-	TGTGCCAGCTCACCCCGGGAGACCCAGTACTTC	CASSPRETQYF
TRBV5-4	TRBJ1-6	-	-	TGTGCCAGCAGCTTGGCCGGGACAAGGGATTCACCCCTCCACTTT	CASSLAGTRDSPLHF
TRBV7-6	TRBJ1-2	-	-	TGTGCCAGCAGCCATCCCGGGGGTTGGGGTGGCTACACCTTC	CASSHPGGWGGYTF
TRBV5-6	TRBJ1-5	few	-	TGTGCCAGCAGCTTGCGTAGCAATCAGCCCCAGCATTTT	CASSLRSNQPQHF
TRBV11-2	TRBJ2-5	-	-	TGTGCCAGCAGCTTAGGGCATCAAGAGACCCAGTACTTC	CASSLGHQETQYF
TRBV19	TRBJ1-4	-	-	TGTGCCAGTAGTAGGCAGCCGATTTCGGAGATTGCAACTAATGAAAAACTGTTTTTT	CASSRQPISEIATNEKLFF
TRBV7-2	TRBJ1-5	-	-	TGTGCCAGCAGCGCCCCTCTGGGGGGGGGTCAGCCCCAGCATTTT	CASSAPLGGGQPQHF
TRBV9	TRBJ2-3	-	-	TGTGCCAGCAGCCCACTGAGTATATCAGATACGCAGTATTTT	CASSPLSISDTQYF
TRBV2	TRBJ2-1	few	TRBD2	TGTGCCAGCAGTGAAGGGCTAGCGGGAGAAGATGAGCAGTTCTTC	CASSEGLAGEDEQFF
TRBV7-2	TRBJ1-4	-	-	TGTGCCAGCAGCCTCCTGAGTGAAAAACTGTTTTTT	CASSLLSEKLFF
TRBV2	TRBJ1-1	few	-	TGTGCCAGCAGGGTTGGACAGTGGATGAACACTGAAGCTTTCTTT	CASRVGQWMNTEAFF
TRBV10-1	TRBJ2-2	-	TRBD2	TGCGCCAGCAGCGGGGGGGCGAATACCGGGGAGCTGTTTTTT	CASSGGANTGELFF
TRBV6-1	TRBJ1-2	-	-	TGTGCCAGCAGTGAAGCGCTTATGGAGGGATATGGCTACACCTTC	CASSEALMEGYGYTF
TRBV5-1	TRBJ2-5	-	-	TGCGCCAGCAGGCTACAAGAGACCCAGTACTTC	CASRLQETQYF
TRBV6-1	TRBJ1-5	-	-	TGTGCCAGCAGATCAGGGTTTAATCAGCCCCAGCATTTT	CASRSGFNQPQHF
TRBV12-5	TRBJ1-1	-	TRBD1	TGTGCTAGTGGCCCCCCGGACAGGGGAAGTCGGGCTTTCTTT	CASGPPDRGSRAFF
TRBV5-1	TRBJ2-1	few	-	TGCGCCAGCAGCCTCGACGGACATAGCTCCTACAATGAGCAGTTCTTC	CASSLDGHSSYNEQFF
TRBV30	TRBJ1-2	once	TRBD1	TGTGCCGGGAAGCGGGACAGGGGGATATATGGCTACACCTTC	CAGKRDRGIYGYTF
TRBV6-5	TRBJ2-3	few	-	TGTGCCAGCAGCCTTAGCTCCCCCCCAGATACGCAGTATTTT	CASSLSSPPDTQYF
TRBV7-2	TRBJ2-7	few	TRBD2	TGTGCCAGCAGCTCGTTCAGCGGGAGTGTCTACGAGCAGTACTTC	CASSSFSGSVYEQYF
TRBV2	TRBJ1-4	-	-	TGTGCCAGCAGCCGTTCTAGACAGATTAATGAAAAACTGTTTTTT	CASSRSRQINEKLFF
TRBV10-3	TRBJ2-1	-	-	TGTGCCATCAGTGGTGACAGCCGCAATGAGCAGTTCTTC	CAISGDSRNEQFF
TRBV7-9	TRBJ2-1	-	TRBD2	TGTTCCAGCAGCTTTCGGTCCCTAGCGGGCTACAATGAGCAGTTCTTC	CSSSFRSLAGYNEQFF
TRBV7-9	TRBJ1-2	-	TRBD1	TGTGCCAGCAGCTGGGGGACAGGGGTCATCTATGGCTACACCTTC	CASSWGTGVIYGYTF
TRBV29-1	TRBJ2-7	-	TRBD2	TGCAGCGTTGGACTAGCGGGAGCTACGGAGCAGTACTTC	CSVGLAGATEQYF
TRBV19	TRBJ1-2	-	TRBD1	TGTGCCAGTAGCCAGGGACAGGGGATGGGTGGCTACACCTTC	CASSQGQGMGGYTF
TRBV4-1	TRBJ2-7	-	-	TGCGCCAGCAGCCAGAGGGGGGGGGAGCAGTACTTC	CASSQRGGEQYF
TRBV6-6	TRBJ2-7	-	-	TGTGCCAGCAGTTACCTCAGGACATCCTACGAGCAGTACTTC	CASSYLRTSYEQYF
TRBV9	TRBJ2-7	few	-	TGTGCCAGCAGCGTAACAGCGGCGAGCTCCTACGAGCAGTACTTC	CASSVTAASSYEQYF